Listed below are T cell receptor beta chains from one sample, sequenced in a study of cytomegalovirus exposure and HLA in healthy donors. Sequencing was performed with immunoSEQ multiplex PCR; in TCRdb, only in-frame clones are kept and a portion is missing. This sample yields 110,000 or so clones, of which approximately 71% are seen a single time; about 5.5% belongs to the top ten. Sequenced material: PBMCs. These receptors were obtained from an older woman in good health and CMV-seropositive. CDR3s include the opening cysteine and the closing phenylalanine or tryptophan. D genes are given only for firm matches. Size tells how often a clone was seen (once, few, many) or the class of an expanded clone, and some rows leave it out.

v_call,d_call,clone_size,j_call,cdr3_nt,cdr3_aa
TRBV5-5,TRBD2,few,TRBJ2-5,TGTGCCAGCAGCTCGAGAAGCGGGGGTTTCGAGACCCAGTACTTC,CASSSRSGGFETQYF
TRBV6-4,.,few,TRBJ1-1,TGTGCCAGCAGGGTTCAGGTAGAGAACACTGAAGCTTTCTTT,CASRVQVENTEAFF
TRBV2,.,few,TRBJ1-2,TGTGCCAGCAGGACAGTCTATGGCTACACCTTC,CASRTVYGYTF
TRBV5-6,.,.,TRBJ2-7,TGTGCCAGCCGTCCCCGCGCCTCCTACGAGCAGTACTTC,CASRPRASYEQYF
TRBV6-6,TRBD1,.,TRBJ2-3,TGTGCCAGCAGGCCCAGTCCGGGACAGGGGACAGATACGCAGTATTTT,CASRPSPGQGTDTQYF
TRBV6-6,TRBD2,.,TRBJ2-1,TGTGCCAGCAGGCCCCGCGGGACTAGCGGGGACAATGAGCAGTTCTTC,CASRPRGTSGDNEQFF
TRBV23-1,.,.,TRBJ2-5,TGCGCCAGCAGTCAGGTTCTTGGTACTAGCCGGGAGGAGACCCAGTACTTC,CASSQVLGTSREETQYF
TRBV5-1,TRBD1,.,TRBJ2-3,TGCGCCAGCAAACAGGACAGGATCACAGATACGCAGTATTTT,CASKQDRITDTQYF
TRBV6-5,TRBD2,few,TRBJ2-5,TGTGCCAGCAGTAGCGGGGGACTACAAGAGACCCAGTACTTC,CASSSGGLQETQYF
TRBV4-1,.,few,TRBJ1-5,TGCGCCAGCAGCCAAGAAATCGGCAATCAGCCCCAGCATTTT,CASSQEIGNQPQHF
TRBV7-9,.,few,TRBJ1-6,TGTGCCAGCAGTTCGCAGGGAGGTTCACCCCTCCACTTT,CASSSQGGSPLHF
TRBV19,.,few,TRBJ2-3,TGTGCCAGTAGTATTCCGGGGTCCACAGATACGCAGTATTTT,CASSIPGSTDTQYF
TRBV6-5,TRBD1,.,TRBJ2-2,TGTGCCAGCAGCACAGGGGAGTGGACCGGGGAGCTGTTTTTT,CASSTGEWTGELFF
TRBV7-2,.,.,TRBJ1-3,TGTGCCAGCAGCTTACCCAGTCATGGAAACACCATATATTTT,CASSLPSHGNTIYF
TRBV4-1,TRBD1,.,TRBJ2-3,TGCGCCAGCAGCCAAAGGGCGGGACAGGGCTTGGATACGCAGTATTTT,CASSQRAGQGLDTQYF
TRBV6-5,.,.,TRBJ1-6,TGTGCCAGCAGACAACGACAGCCAAATTCACCCCTCCACTTT,CASRQRQPNSPLHF
TRBV5-1,.,.,TRBJ1-1,TGCGCCAGCAGCTTGATGGAGGGCACTGAAGCTTTCTTT,CASSLMEGTEAFF
TRBV6-6,.,.,TRBJ2-1,TGTGCCAGCACCGTAGAGGCGGGGGCAAACTACAATGAGCAGTTCTTC,CASTVEAGANYNEQFF
TRBV15,.,.,TRBJ2-1,TGTGCCACCAGCAGAGTCCAAACAGAGTGGAATGAGCAGTTCTTC,CATSRVQTEWNEQFF
TRBV19,TRBD2,.,TRBJ2-1,TGTGCCAGTAGTATGACTGGCGGGGGATACAATGAGCAGTTCTTC,CASSMTGGGYNEQFF
TRBV4-1,TRBD1,.,TRBJ2-7,TGCGCCAGCAGCCAAGGGCGGGCAGGGGGCGGAGAGCAGTACTTC,CASSQGRAGGGEQYF
TRBV6-1,.,.,TRBJ2-7,TGTGCCAGCAGGGAGGGCACTTTCTACGAGCAGTACTTC,CASREGTFYEQYF
TRBV5-4,.,.,TRBJ2-1,TGTGCCAGCAGCCGGGACACAGACAATGAGCAGTTCTTC,CASSRDTDNEQFF
TRBV5-1,TRBD1,.,TRBJ2-7,TGCGCCAGCAGCCAACAGGGGGACAGGGGGGTTAGATACGAGCAGTACTTC,CASSQQGDRGVRYEQYF
TRBV11-3,TRBD1,few,TRBJ2-5,TGTGCCAGCAGCTCCCAAGGGACAGGCCAAGAGACCCAGTACTTC,CASSSQGTGQETQYF
TRBV14,.,.,TRBJ1-1,TGTGCCAGCAGCCACTTACAGAATTTGAACACTGAAGCTTTCTTT,CASSHLQNLNTEAFF